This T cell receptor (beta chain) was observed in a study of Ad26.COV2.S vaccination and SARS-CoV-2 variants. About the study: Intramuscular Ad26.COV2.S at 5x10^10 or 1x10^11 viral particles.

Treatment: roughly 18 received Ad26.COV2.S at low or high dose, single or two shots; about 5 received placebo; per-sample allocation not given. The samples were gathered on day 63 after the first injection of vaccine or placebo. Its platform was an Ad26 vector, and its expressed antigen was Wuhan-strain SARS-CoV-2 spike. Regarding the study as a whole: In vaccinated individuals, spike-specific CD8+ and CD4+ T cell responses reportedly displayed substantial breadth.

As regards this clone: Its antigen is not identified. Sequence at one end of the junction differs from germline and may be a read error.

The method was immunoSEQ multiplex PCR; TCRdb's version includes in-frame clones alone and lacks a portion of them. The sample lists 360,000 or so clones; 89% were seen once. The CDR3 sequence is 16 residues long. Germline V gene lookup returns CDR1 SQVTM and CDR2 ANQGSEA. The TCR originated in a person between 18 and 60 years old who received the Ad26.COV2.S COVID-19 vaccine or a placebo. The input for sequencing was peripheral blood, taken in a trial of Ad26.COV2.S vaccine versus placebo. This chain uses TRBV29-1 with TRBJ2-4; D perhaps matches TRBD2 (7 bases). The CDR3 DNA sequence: TGCTGCGTTGAGGAAAAGACAGGCCGGGGGGTCGGCATTCAGTACTTC. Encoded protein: CCVEEKTGRGVGIQYF.